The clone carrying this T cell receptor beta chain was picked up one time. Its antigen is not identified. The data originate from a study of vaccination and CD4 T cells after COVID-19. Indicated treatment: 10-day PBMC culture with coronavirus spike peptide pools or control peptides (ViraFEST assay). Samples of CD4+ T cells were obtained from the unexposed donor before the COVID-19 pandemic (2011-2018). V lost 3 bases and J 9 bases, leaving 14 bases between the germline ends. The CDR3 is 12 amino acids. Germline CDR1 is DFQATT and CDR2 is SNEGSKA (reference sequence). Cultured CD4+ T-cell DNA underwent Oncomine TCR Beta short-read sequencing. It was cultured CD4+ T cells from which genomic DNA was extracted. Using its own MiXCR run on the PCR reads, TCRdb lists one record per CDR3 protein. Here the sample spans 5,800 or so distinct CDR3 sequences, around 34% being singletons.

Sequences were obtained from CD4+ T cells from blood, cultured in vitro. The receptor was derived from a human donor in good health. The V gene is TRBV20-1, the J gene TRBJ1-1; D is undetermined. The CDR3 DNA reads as TGCAGTGCTAGGGTTGGAAGTACTAAAGCTTTCTTT. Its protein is CSARVGSTKAFF.